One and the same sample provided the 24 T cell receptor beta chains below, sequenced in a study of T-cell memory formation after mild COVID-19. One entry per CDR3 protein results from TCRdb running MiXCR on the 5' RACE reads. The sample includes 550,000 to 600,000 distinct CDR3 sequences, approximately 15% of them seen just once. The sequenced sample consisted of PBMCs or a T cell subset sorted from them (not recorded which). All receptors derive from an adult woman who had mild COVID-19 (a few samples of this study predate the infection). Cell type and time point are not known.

The CDR3 region has the DNA TGCGCCAGCAGCGTGACTAGCGGGGGGGCTTACAATGAGCAGTTCTTC. Amino acids: CASSVTSGGAYNEQFF. The gene calls are TRBV5-1 and TRBJ2-1, with 14 bases that match TRBD2. The trim removed 4 bases at V and 4 bases at J, leaving 4 bases unmatched. The CDR3 spans 16 residues. Germline lookup yields CDR1 SGHRS and CDR2 YFSETQ.

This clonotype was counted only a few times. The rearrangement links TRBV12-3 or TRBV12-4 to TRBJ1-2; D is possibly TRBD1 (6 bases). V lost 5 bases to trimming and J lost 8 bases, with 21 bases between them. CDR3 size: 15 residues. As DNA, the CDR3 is TGTGCCAGCAGTCACCGCGAGACAGGCCCTTCCGGCTACACCTTC. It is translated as CASSHRETGPSGYTF.

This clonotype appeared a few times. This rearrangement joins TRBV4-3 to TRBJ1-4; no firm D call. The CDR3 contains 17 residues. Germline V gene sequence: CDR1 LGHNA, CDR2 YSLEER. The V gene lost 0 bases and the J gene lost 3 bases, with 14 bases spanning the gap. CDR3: CASSQDLSTVPNEKLFF. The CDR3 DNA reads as TGCGCCAGCAGCCAAGATCTCTCCACAGTCCCTAATGAAAAACTGTTTTTT.

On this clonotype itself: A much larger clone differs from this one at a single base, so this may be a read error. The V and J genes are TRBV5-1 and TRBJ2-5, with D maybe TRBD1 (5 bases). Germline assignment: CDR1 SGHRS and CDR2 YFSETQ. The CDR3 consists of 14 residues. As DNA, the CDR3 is TGCGCCAGCAGATTGGCAGGGAACCAAGAGACCCAGTACTTC. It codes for CASRLAGNQETQYF.

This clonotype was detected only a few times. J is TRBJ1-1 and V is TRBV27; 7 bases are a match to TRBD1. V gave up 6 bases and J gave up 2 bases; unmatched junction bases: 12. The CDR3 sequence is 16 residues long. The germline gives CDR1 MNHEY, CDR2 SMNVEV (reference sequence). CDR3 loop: CASSQSWGQLNTEAFF. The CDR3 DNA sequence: TGTGCCAGCAGCCAATCCTGGGGACAGCTCAACACTGAAGCTTTCTTT.

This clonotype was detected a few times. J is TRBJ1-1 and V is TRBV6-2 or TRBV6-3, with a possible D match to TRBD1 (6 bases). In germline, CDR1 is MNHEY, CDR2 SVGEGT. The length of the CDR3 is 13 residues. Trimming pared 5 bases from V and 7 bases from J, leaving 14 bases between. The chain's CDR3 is CASSPWGGLEAFF. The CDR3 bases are TGTGCCAGCAGTCCCTGGGGGGGGCTTGAAGCTTTCTTT.

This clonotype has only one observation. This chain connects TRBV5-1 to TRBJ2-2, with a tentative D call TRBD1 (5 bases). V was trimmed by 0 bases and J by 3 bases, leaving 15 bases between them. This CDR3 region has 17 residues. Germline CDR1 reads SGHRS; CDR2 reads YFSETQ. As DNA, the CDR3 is TGCGCCAGCAGCTTGGTCACAGTAGGGGCTGACACCGGGGAGCTGTTTTTT. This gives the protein CASSLVTVGADTGELFF.

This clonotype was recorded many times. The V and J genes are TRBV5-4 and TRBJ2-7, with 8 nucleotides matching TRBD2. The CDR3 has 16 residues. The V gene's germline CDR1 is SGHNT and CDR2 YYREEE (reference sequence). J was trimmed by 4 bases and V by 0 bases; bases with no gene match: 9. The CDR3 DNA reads TGTGCCAGCAGCTTGGAGAGTAGCGGGATGATATACGAGCAGTACTTC. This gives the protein CASSLESSGMIYEQYF.

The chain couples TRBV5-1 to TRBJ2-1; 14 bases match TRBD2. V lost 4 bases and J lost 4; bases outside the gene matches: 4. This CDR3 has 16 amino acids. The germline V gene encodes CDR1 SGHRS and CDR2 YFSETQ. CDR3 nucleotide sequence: TGCGCCAGCAGCGATCGGACTAGCGGGAGGTACAATGAGCAGTTCTTC. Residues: CASSDRTSGRYNEQFF.

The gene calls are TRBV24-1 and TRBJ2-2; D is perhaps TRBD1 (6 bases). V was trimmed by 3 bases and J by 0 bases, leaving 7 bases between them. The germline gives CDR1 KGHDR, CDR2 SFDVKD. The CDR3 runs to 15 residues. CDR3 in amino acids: CATSDDRSNTGELFF. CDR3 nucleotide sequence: TGTGCCACCAGTGATGACAGGTCGAACACCGGGGAGCTGTTTTTT.

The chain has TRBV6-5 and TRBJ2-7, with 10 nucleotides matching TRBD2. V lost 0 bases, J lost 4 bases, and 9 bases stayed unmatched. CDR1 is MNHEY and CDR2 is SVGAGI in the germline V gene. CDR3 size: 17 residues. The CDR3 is CASSYSWASGSVYEQYF. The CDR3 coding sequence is TGTGCCAGCAGTTACTCTTGGGCTAGCGGGAGCGTTTACGAGCAGTACTTC.

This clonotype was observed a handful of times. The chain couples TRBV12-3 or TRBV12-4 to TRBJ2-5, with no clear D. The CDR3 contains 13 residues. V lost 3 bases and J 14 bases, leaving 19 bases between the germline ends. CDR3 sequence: CASSLAPLRASYF. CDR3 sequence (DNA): TGTGCCAGCAGTTTGGCTCCGTTGAGAGCTTCATACTTC.

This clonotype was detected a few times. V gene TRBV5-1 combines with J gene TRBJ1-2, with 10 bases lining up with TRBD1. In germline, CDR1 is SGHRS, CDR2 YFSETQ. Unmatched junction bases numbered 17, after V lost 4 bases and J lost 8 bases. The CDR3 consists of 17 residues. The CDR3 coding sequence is TGCGCCAGCAGCCCGGGAGGGGGACAGGGGATTTCGGGCGGCTACACCTTC. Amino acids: CASSPGGGQGISGGYTF.

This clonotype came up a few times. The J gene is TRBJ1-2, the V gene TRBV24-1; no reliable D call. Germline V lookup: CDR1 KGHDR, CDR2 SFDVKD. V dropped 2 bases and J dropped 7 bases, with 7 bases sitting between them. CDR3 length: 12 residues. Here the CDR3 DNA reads TGTGCCACCAGTGATTCGGTTTTTGGCTACACCTTC. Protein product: CATSDSVFGYTF.

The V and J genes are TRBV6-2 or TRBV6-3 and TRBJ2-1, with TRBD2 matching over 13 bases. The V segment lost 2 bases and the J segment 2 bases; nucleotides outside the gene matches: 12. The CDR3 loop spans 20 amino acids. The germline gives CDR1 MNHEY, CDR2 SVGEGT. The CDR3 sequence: CASSYNRRLAGGGAYNEQFF. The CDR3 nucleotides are TGTGCCAGCAGTTACAATCGGAGACTAGCGGGAGGAGGGGCCTACAATGAGCAGTTCTTC.

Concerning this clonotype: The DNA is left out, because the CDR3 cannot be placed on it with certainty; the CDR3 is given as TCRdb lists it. The CDR3 is CASSLVGSGSYPFF. The chain carries TRBV5-6 and TRBJ2-1; TRBD2 is the table's D call and was not checked against the DNA. Germline assignment: CDR1 SGHDT and CDR2 YYEEEE. A total of 14 residues make up the CDR3, ends included.

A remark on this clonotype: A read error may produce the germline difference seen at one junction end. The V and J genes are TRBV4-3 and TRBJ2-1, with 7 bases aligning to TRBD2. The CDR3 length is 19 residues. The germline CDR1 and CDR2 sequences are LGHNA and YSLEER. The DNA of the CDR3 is TGCGCCAGCAGCCAAGATCGTTTCGGACTAGGGCCCTCCGACAATGAGCAGTTCTTC. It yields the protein CASSQDRFGLGPSDNEQFF.

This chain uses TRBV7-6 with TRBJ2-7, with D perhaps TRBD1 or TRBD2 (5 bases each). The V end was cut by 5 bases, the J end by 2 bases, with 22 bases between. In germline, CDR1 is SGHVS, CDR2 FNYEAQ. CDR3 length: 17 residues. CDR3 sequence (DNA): TGTGCCAGCAGCCCCTATGGTGGGACCCGGGTCCCCTACGAGCAGTACTTC. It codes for CASSPYGGTRVPYEQYF.

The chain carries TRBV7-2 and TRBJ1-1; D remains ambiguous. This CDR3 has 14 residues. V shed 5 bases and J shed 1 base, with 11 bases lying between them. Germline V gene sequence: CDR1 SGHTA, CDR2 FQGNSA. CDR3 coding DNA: TGTGCCAGCAGCATTAGCACAGCGAACACTGAAGCTTTCTTT. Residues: CASSISTANTEAFF.

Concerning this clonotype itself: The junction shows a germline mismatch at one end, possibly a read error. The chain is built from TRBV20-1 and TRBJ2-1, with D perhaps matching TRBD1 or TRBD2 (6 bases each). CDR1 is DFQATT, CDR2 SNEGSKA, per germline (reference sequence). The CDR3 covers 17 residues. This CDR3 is CSDRVATSVGGPHEQFF. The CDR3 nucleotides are TGCAGTGATAGAGTTGCGACTAGTGTGGGGGGCCCCCATGAGCAGTTCTTC.

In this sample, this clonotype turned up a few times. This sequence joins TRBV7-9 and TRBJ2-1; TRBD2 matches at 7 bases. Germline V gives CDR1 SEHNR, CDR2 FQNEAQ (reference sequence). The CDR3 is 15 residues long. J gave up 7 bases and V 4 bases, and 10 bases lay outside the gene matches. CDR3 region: CASSSLRGIGNEQFF. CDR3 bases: TGTGCCAGCAGCTCTTTGCGGGGGATTGGGAATGAGCAGTTCTTC.

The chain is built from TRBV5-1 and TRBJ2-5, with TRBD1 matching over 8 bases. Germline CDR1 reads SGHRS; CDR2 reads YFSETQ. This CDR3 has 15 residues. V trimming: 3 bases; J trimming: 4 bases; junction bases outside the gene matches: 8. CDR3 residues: CASSWGQAEGETQYF. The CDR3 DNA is TGCGCCAGCAGCTGGGGACAGGCCGAAGGAGAGACCCAGTACTTC.

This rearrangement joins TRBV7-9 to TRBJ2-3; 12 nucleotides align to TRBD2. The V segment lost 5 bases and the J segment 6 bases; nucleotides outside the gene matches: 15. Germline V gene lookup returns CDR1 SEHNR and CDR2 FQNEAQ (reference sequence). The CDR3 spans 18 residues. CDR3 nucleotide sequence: TGTGCCAGCAGCCGTCGGGCTAGCGGGAGGGCCGGGTCGGATACGCAGTATTTT. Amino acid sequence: CASSRRASGRAGSDTQYF.

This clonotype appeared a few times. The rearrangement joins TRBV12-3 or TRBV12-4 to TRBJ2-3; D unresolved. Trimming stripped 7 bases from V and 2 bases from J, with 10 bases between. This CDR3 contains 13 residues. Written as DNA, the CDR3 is TGTGCCAGCACCTTTCGGACCACAGATACGCAGTATTTT. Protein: CASTFRTTDTQYF.